The entry that follows covers one T cell receptor (beta chain) sequence. The antigen is unknown. Generated by immunoSEQ multiplex PCR, the TCRdb table keeps only in-frame clones and is missing some. The sample holds some 25,000 clones; about 90% are singletons and the top ten take 2% to 2.5%. These data come from a study of tissue T cells after allogeneic stem cell transplantation. Study conclusions and caveats: Across patients, clones rarely overlapped, yet motif clusters were shared tissue-specifically.

J gave up 7 bases and V 7 bases, and 9 bases lay outside the gene matches. The germline gives CDR1 MNHEY, CDR2 SMNVEV (reference sequence). The CDR3 sequence is 14 residues long. The receptor comes from a male donor aged 60 or over who later had graft-versus-host disease after an allogeneic stem cell transplant. The V and J genes are TRBV27 and TRBJ1-5; TRBD1 aligns across 8 bases. Specimen: blood, collected before transplantation. The DNA for the CDR3 is TGTGCCAGCACCCCCGGACAGGGAGGCCAGCCCCAGCATTTT. Translation gives CASTPGQGGQPQHF.